This T cell receptor (beta chain) derives from a study of early T cells in non-severe SARS-CoV-2 infection. Study at large: Unsorted whole-blood RNA was sequenced in bulk, leaving chains unpaired.

This clonotype was detected ten times or more. Individually, cDNA molecules had unique molecular identifiers attached to them. TCRdb reanalysed the 5' RACE reads using MiXCR and keeps one entry per CDR3 protein. This sample carries about 22,000 distinct CDR3 sequences, roughly 3.5% of them seen once, and the ten largest clones take 5.5% to 6.5%. J gave up 7 bases and V 3 bases, and 4 bases lay outside the gene matches. Germline loops: CDR1 MRHNA, CDR2 SNTAGT. The CDR3 runs to 14 residues. Specimen: whole blood. The receptor's source is an adult who was a healthcare worker with PCR-confirmed SARS-CoV-2 infection or an uninfected control (not recorded which). This chain links TRBV6-4 with TRBJ2-7, with 12 bases aligning to TRBD2. CDR3: CASSETSGSSEQYF. The CDR3 nucleotides read TGTGCCAGCAGTGAGACTAGCGGGAGCTCGGAGCAGTACTTC.